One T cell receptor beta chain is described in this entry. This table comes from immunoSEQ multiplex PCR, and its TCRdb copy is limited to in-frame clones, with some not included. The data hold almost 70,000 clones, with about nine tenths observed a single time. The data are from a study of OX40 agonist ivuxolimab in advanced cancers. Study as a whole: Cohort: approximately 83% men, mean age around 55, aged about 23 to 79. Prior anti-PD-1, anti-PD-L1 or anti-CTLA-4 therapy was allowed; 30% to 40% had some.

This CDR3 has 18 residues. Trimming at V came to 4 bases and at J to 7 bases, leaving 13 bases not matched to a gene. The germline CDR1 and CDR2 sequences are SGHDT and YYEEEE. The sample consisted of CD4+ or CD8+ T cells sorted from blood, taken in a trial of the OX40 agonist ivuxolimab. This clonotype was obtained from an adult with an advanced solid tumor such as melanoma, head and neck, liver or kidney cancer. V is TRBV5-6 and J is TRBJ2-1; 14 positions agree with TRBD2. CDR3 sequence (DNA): TGTGCCAGCAGCAAAATGACTAGCGGGGGGGCGATGAGGAATGAGCAGTTCTTC. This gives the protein CASSKMTSGGAMRNEQFF.